Below, 28 T cell receptor beta chains from the same sample are listed, as sequenced in a study of blood T cell repertoires in COVID-19. Some clones are missing from TCRdb's copy, which holds only in-frame ones; the method was immunoSEQ multiplex PCR. The table records almost 200,000 clones, just under 85% of them present only once. Sequencing input: peripheral blood. These receptors were collected from a man aged 55 to 70 with COVID-19, enrolled during active disease.

V is TRBV28 and J is TRBJ1-5, with 7 bases aligning to TRBD1. This CDR3 spans 13 amino acids. With V trimmed by 5 bases and J by 5 bases, 3 bases remained unmatched. Germline lookup yields CDR1 MDHEN and CDR2 SYDVKM. In nucleotides, the CDR3 is TGTGCCAGCAGTCTCACAGGGGATCAGCCCCAGCATTTT. Its translation: CASSLTGDQPQHF.

This chain uses TRBV28 with TRBJ1-2; 10 bases fit TRBD1. From germline, CDR1 is MDHEN and CDR2 SYDVKM. There are 15 residues in the CDR3. J lost 4 bases, V lost 5 bases, and 7 bases had no gene match. The CDR3 DNA reads TGTGCCAGCAGTGAGACAGGGGGCGCAGGCTATGGCTACACCTTC. Translated: CASSETGGAGYGYTF.

The chain employs TRBV28 and TRBJ1-2; 11 nucleotides line up with TRBD1. This CDR3 spans 15 amino acids. CDR1 MDHEN and CDR2 SYDVKM come from the germline V gene. V lost 5 bases and J lost 4; bases outside the gene matches: 6. In DNA, the CDR3 is TGTGCCAGCAGTCCGTGGACAGGGGGCGTCTATGGCTACACCTTC. Its protein product is CASSPWTGGVYGYTF.

The chain couples TRBV7-2 to TRBJ1-2, with D maybe TRBD1 (6 bases). The CDR3 spans 18 residues. Trimming took off 4 bases at V and 1 base at J, with 22 bases between the two ends. The germline V gene encodes CDR1 SGHTA and CDR2 FQGNSA. The chain's CDR3 is CASSSYLGARAHNYGYTF. The CDR3 nucleotides read TGTGCCAGCAGCTCCTACCTGGGGGCCAGGGCCCATAACTATGGCTACACCTTC.

The CDR3 sequence: CARPGGGMGNQPQHF. CDR3 nucleotides: TGTGCCAGACCCGGGGGAGGGATGGGCAATCAGCCCCAGCATTTT. The chain joins TRBV5-3 to TRBJ1-5; TRBD1 might be the D (5 bases). TRBV5-3 is designated an ORF whose function remains uncertain. The CDR3 is 15 amino acids. The germline V and J ends were trimmed by 7 bases and 2 bases, with 16 bases remaining between them.

V usage is TRBV7-3 and J usage is TRBJ2-5, with no clear D. This CDR3 region has 13 residues. In germline, CDR1 is SGHTA, CDR2 FQGTGA. V lost 1 base, J lost 2 bases, and 5 bases lay in between. This chain's CDR3 is CASSLSRQETQYF. In DNA form, the CDR3 reads TGTGCCAGCAGCTTAAGCAGACAAGAGACCCAGTACTTC.

The gene calls are TRBV28 and TRBJ2-3, with D perhaps TRBD1 (6 bases). V shed 6 bases and J shed 11 bases, with 15 bases lying between them. CDR3 length: 12 amino acids. Per the germline V gene, CDR1 is MDHEN and CDR2 is SYDVKM. DNA of the CDR3: TGTGCCAGCAGCTGGGGGCAGGGGAGGCAGTATTTT. This codes for CASSWGQGRQYF. Based on the CDR3 plus reference TRBV28 and TRBJ2-3, the full variable domain is DVKVTQSSRYLVKRTGEKVFLECVQDMDHENMFWYRQDPGLGLRLIYFSYDVKMKEKGDIPEGYSVSREKKERFSLILESASTNQTSMYLCASSWGQGRQYFGPGTRLTVL.

The genes are TRBV5-1 and TRBJ2-2, with 7 bases aligning to TRBD1. This CDR3 region has 15 residues. V shed 2 bases, J shed 5 bases, and the junction held 6 bases outside the gene matches. The germline gives CDR1 SGHRS, CDR2 YFSETQ. CDR3 in amino acids: CASSFTGAETGELFF. CDR3 coding DNA: TGCGCCAGCAGCTTTACAGGGGCGGAGACCGGGGAGCTGTTTTTT.

The CDR3 bases are TGTGCCACCAGCAGAGATCAACGGAGCAATCAGCCCCAGCATTTT. Encoded protein: CATSRDQRSNQPQHF. This chain joins TRBV15 and TRBJ1-5; unclear D gene. The germline V gene has CDR1 LNHNV and CDR2 YYDKDF (reference sequence). CDR3 length equals 15 residues. Deletions cut 0 bases from V and 1 base from J, with 7 bases between. Full variable domain (outside the CDR3, taken from reference TRBV15 and TRBJ1-5): DAMVIQNPRYQVTQFGKPVTLSCSQTLNHNVMYWYQQKSSQAPKLLFHYYDKDFNNEADTPDNFQSRRPNTSFCFLDIRSPGLGDTAMYLCATSRDQRSNQPQHFGDGTRLSIL.

The chain joins TRBV29-1 to TRBJ1-1; D is possibly TRBD1 (6 bases). Trimming stripped 4 bases from V and 0 bases from J, with 9 bases between. The CDR3 is 13 amino acids. Germline lookup yields CDR1 SQVTM and CDR2 ANQGSEA. The CDR3 nucleotides read TGCAGCGTTGGGACAGACTTGAACACTGAAGCTTTCTTT. Protein: CSVGTDLNTEAFF.

V gene TRBV4-1 combines with J gene TRBJ1-1, with D perhaps matching TRBD1 (5 bases). The germline gives CDR1 MGHRA, CDR2 YSYEKL. V dropped 1 base and J dropped 5 bases, with 11 bases sitting between them. The CDR3 covers 14 residues. As DNA, the CDR3 is TGCGCCAGCAGCCAAGGCGTACGGGGGACTGAAGCTTTCTTT. Amino acid sequence: CASSQGVRGTEAFF.

This rearrangement joins TRBV27 to TRBJ1-1; 8 bases map to TRBD1. V dropped 6 bases and J dropped 4; count of bases not matched to a gene: 7. The CDR3 covers 14 residues. Germline CDR1 is MNHEY and CDR2 is SMNVEV (reference sequence). The DNA for the CDR3 is TGTGCCAGCAGCGACAGGGGCCCGGGCACTGAAGCTTTCTTT. Its protein is CASSDRGPGTEAFF.

This chain connects TRBV30 to TRBJ1-5; D unresolved. CDR3 length equals 14 residues. Germline CDR1 reads GTSNPN; CDR2 reads SVGIG (reference sequence). V was shortened by 0 bases and J by 5 bases, with 11 bases between the two germline ends. CDR3 sequence: CAWSVLGQHQPQHF. CDR3 DNA: TGTGCCTGGAGTGTACTTGGGCAGCATCAGCCCCAGCATTTT.

The rearrangement links TRBV6-5 to TRBJ1-2; 8 positions agree with TRBD1. With 7 bases clipped from V and 2 bases from J, the junction kept 3 bases outside the gene matches. The CDR3 covers 13 residues. Germline lookup yields CDR1 MNHEY and CDR2 SVGAGI. Written as DNA, the CDR3 is TGTGCCAGCACCCGGGACAGGAACTATGGCTACACCTTC. This encodes CASTRDRNYGYTF.

This clone was counted only a few times. The rearrangement uses TRBV29-1 and TRBJ1-2; 11 bases are shared with TRBD1. CDR3 size: 12 residues. Germline V gene lookup returns CDR1 SQVTM and CDR2 ANQGSEA. The CDR3, as DNA: TGCAGTGCTGGGACAGGGGGCTATGGCTACACCTTC. It encodes CSAGTGGYGYTF.

This clone was seen a single time. The chain has TRBV9 and TRBJ1-3; 8 bases agree with TRBD1. The CDR3 totals 15 residues. V shed 4 bases and J 4 bases; nucleotides not matched to a gene: 7. CDR1 SGDLS and CDR2 YYNGEE come from the germline V gene. The CDR3 DNA reads TGTGCCAGCAGCATCGACAGGGGTTCAGGAAACACCATATATTTT. It yields the protein CASSIDRGSGNTIYF.

This clone showed up just a few times. The V and J genes are TRBV15 and TRBJ1-4, with a possible D match to TRBD1 (5 bases). Trimming stripped 0 bases from V and 4 bases from J, with 12 bases between. CDR3 length: 16 amino acids. CDR1 and CDR2 from the germline V gene are LNHNV and YYDKDF (reference sequence). CDR3 DNA: TGTGCCACCAGCAGAGATCTGCAGGGTGGTAATGAAAAACTGTTTTTT. This codes for CATSRDLQGGNEKLFF.

The J gene is TRBJ1-5, the V gene TRBV18; tentatively, D is TRBD1 (5 bases). V shed 6 bases and J shed 6 bases, with 18 bases lying between them. Germline CDR1 reads KGHSH; CDR2 reads LQKENI. This CDR3 region has 15 residues. The CDR3 region is CASSSLAGPGQPQHF. CDR3 DNA: TGTGCCAGCTCCAGTTTGGCAGGGCCGGGTCAGCCCCAGCATTTT.

This sequence joins TRBV7-2 and TRBJ1-4; D might be TRBD1 (5 bases). Trimming took off 6 bases at V and 12 bases at J, with 14 bases between the two ends. The CDR3 loop spans 12 amino acids. CDR1 and CDR2 from the germline V gene are SGHTA and FQGNSA. CDR3 protein: CASRDPAGQLFF. The CDR3 bases are TGTGCCAGCAGAGACCCGGCAGGGCAACTGTTTTTT.

The V and J genes are TRBV2 and TRBJ2-2; TRBD1 matches at 8 bases. In germline, CDR1 is SNHLY, CDR2 FYNNEI. V dropped 2 bases and J dropped 4; count of bases not matched to a gene: 6. The length of the CDR3 is 16 residues. This chain's CDR3 is CASSEQGAGLTGELFF. The CDR3 coding sequence is TGTGCCAGCAGTGAACAGGGGGCGGGCCTCACCGGGGAGCTGTTTTTT.

This clone was counted between two and nine times. The genes are TRBV19 and TRBJ1-2, with TRBD1 identical over 9 bases. Germline V gene sequence: CDR1 LNHDA, CDR2 SQIVND (reference sequence). This CDR3 has 13 residues. V trimming: 5 bases; J trimming: 8 bases; junction bases outside the gene matches: 6. The CDR3 sequence: CASSGWDREGYTF. The CDR3 region has the DNA TGTGCCAGTAGTGGATGGGACAGGGAAGGCTACACCTTC.

This chain links TRBV27 with TRBJ2-1; weak D call: TRBD2 (5 bases). V gave up 0 bases and J gave up 9 bases, with 9 bases separating them. The CDR3 loop spans 13 amino acids. Germline assignment: CDR1 MNHEY and CDR2 SMNVEV (reference sequence). CDR3 DNA: TGTGCCAGCAGTTTATCGAGCGGAGCTGAGCAGTTCTTC. It yields the protein CASSLSSGAEQFF.

The chain has TRBV28 and TRBJ2-1; D is undetermined. The CDR3 runs to 12 residues. Germline CDR1 MDHEN, CDR2 SYDVKM. Trimming removed 7 bases from V and 3 bases from J, with 7 bases in between. The CDR3 is CASKGGYNEQFF. The CDR3 nucleotides read TGTGCCAGCAAAGGCGGCTACAATGAGCAGTTCTTC.

This clone was observed a single time. V is TRBV7-8 and J is TRBJ1-5, with 10 bases that match TRBD1. V was pared by 4 bases and J by 3 bases, with 15 bases of the junction left unmatched. Germline values: CDR1 SGHVS, CDR2 FQNEAQ. The CDR3 sequence is 19 residues long. CDR3 region: CASSSNPGTGDRANQPQHF. The CDR3 region has the DNA TGTGCCAGCAGCTCGAATCCCGGGACAGGGGACCGAGCCAATCAGCCCCAGCATTTT. Full variable domain (rest looked up from reference TRBV7-8 and TRBJ1-5): GAGVSQSPRYKVAKRGQDVALRCDPISGHVSLFWYQQALGQGPEFLTYFQNEAQLDKSGLPSDRFFAERPEGSVSTLKIQRTQQEDSAVYLCASSSNPGTGDRANQPQHFGDGTRLSIL.

This clone was found once. This sequence joins TRBV11-2 and TRBJ1-6, with 10 bases lining up with TRBD1. CDR1 and CDR2 from the germline V gene are SGHAT and FQNNGV. The length of the CDR3 is 17 residues. The V gene end was trimmed by 6 bases and the J gene end by 6 bases; junction bases not matched to a gene: 11. The CDR3 DNA is TGTGCCAGCAGTCCGGACAGGGGGGTTAGGGGTAATTCACCCCTCCACTTT. This sequence encodes CASSPDRGVRGNSPLHF.

The chain joins TRBV4-1 to TRBJ1-3; D is possibly TRBD1 (5 bases). Trimming removed 1 base at V and 0 bases at J, with 10 bases between. Looked up from germline, CDR1 is MGHRA and CDR2 is YSYEKL. CDR3 length: 16 amino acids. This chain's CDR3 is CASSQGGRASGNTIYF. The CDR3 DNA follows: TGCGCCAGCAGCCAAGGCGGCAGGGCCTCTGGAAACACCATATATTTT.

The rearrangement joins TRBV6-5 to TRBJ2-4; D gene ambiguous. Germline V lookup: CDR1 MNHEY, CDR2 SVGAGI. This CDR3 has 15 residues. Trimming removed 0 bases from V and 8 bases from J, with 14 bases in between. For the CDR3, the DNA is TGTGCCAGCAGTTACTCGTACTCTAGACCGGACATTCAGTACTTC. Protein product: CASSYSYSRPDIQYF.

V usage is TRBV5-4 and J usage is TRBJ1-4; 7 bases align to TRBD1. CDR1 is SGHNT, CDR2 YYREEE, per germline (reference sequence). The CDR3 totals 16 residues. V gave up 1 base and J gave up 3 bases; unmatched junction bases: 6. The CDR3 here is CASSLTPGQSNEKLFF. In nucleotides, the CDR3 is TGTGCCAGCAGCTTGACTCCGGGACAGTCTAATGAAAAACTGTTTTTT.